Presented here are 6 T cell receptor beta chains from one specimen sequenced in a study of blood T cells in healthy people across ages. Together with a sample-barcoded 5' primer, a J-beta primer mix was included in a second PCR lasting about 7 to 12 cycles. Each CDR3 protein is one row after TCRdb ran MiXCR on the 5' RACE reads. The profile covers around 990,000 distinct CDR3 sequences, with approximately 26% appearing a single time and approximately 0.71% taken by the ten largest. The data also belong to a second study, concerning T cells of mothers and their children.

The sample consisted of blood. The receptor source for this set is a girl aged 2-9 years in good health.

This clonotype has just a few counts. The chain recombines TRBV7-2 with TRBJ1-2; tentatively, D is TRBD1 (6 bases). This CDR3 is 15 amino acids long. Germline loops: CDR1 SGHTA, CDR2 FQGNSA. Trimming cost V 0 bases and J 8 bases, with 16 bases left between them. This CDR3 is CASSLARGQGGGYTF. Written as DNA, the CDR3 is TGTGCCAGCAGCTTAGCCCGGGGGCAGGGTGGCGGCTACACCTTC. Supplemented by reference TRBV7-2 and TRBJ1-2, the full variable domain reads GAGVSQSPSNKVTEKGKDVELRCDPISGHTALYWYRQSLGQGLEFLIYFQGNSAPDKSGLPSDRFSAERTGGSVSTLTIQRTQQEDSAVYLCASSLARGQGGGYTFGSGTRLTVV.

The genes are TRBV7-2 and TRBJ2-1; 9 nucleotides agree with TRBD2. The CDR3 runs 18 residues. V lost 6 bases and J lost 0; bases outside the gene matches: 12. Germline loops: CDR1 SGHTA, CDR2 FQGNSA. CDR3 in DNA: TGTGCCAGCAGTTGGCCCCGGCTAGCGGGGATCTCCTACAATGAGCAGTTCTTC. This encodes CASSWPRLAGISYNEQFF.

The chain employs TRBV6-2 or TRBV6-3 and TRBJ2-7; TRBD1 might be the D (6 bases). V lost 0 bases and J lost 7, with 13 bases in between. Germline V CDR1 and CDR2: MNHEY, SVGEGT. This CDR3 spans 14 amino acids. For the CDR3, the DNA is TGTGCCAGCAGTTACTCGGACAGCACGGGGGAGCAGTACTTC. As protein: CASSYSDSTGEQYF.

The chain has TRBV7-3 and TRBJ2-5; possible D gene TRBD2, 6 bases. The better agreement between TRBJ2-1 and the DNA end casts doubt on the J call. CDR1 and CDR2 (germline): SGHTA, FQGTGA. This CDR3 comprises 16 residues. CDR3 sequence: CASSFSPTMTSNEQFF. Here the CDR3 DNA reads TGTGCCAGCAGCTTTTCCCCCACAATGACTAGCAATGAGCAGTTCTTC.

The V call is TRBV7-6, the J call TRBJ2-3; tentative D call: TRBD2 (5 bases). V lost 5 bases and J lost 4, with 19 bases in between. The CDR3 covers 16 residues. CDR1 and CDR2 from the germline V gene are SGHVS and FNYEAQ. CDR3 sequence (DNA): TGTGCCAGCAGCCAAAAAATAGGCCCGGAGGCAGATACGCAGTATTTT. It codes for CASSQKIGPEADTQYF.

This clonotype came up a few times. The CDR3 spells CSVEDPLGRREQFF. The CDR3 nucleotides are TGCAGCGTTGAAGATCCCCTCGGACGGAGGGAGCAGTTCTTC. The rearrangement uses TRBV29-1 and TRBJ2-1; a weak D match, TRBD2 (5 bases). The CDR3 runs 14 residues. The germline V and J ends were trimmed by 0 bases and 10 bases, with 16 bases remaining between them. Germline lookup yields CDR1 SQVTM and CDR2 ANQGSEA.